The source of this TCR beta chain is a study of blood T cell repertoires in COVID-19. Some clones are missing from TCRdb's copy, which holds only in-frame ones; the method was immunoSEQ multiplex PCR. Here the sample spans about 35,000 clones, 75% to 90% being singletons. J lost 7 bases, V lost 4 bases, and 14 bases had no gene match. The CDR3 consists of 18 residues. CDR1 LGHDT and CDR2 YNNKEL come from the germline V gene (reference sequence). This clonotype was obtained from a man between 60 and 75 years old with active or convalescent COVID-19. The material sequenced was peripheral blood. The rearrangement joins TRBV3-1 (or the pseudogene TRBV3-2) to TRBJ2-1, with 12 bases fitting TRBD2. The CDR3 region has the DNA TGTGCCAGCAGCCTCATGGGTTCGGCTAGCGGGAGGGCGAATGAGCAGTTCTTC. Encoded protein: CASSLMGSASGRANEQFF.